What follows describes a single TCR beta chain. The record originates from a study of T cells after yellow fever vaccination. Production of TCR cDNA was by 5'RACE template switching, which also added a universal primer site and UMIs. TCRdb redid the calling of the 5' RACE reads with MiXCR, one entry per CDR3 protein. The data contain roughly 170,000 distinct CDR3 sequences, around 8.5% of them singletons. The CDR3 runs 16 residues. CDR1 and CDR2 from the germline V gene are LGHNA and YSLEER. Trimming removed 0 bases from V and 2 bases from J; junction bases left unmatched: 6. This TCR derives from a man between 18 and 29 years old who received the YFV17D yellow fever vaccine. The chain combines TRBV4-3 with TRBJ2-5; 7 bases match TRBD2. Specimen: CD8+ T cells sorted from PBMCs, collected 45 days after the yellow fever booster vaccination. The CDR3 loop reads CASSQDRGERQETQYF. CDR3 DNA sequence: TGCGCCAGCAGCCAAGACCGGGGGGAGAGGCAAGAGACCCAGTACTTC.